This T cell receptor (beta chain) stems from a study of spatial heterogeneity in lung cancer. Study information: The count of detected beta-chain sequences consistently exceeded that of alpha-chain sequences. In raw reads, more than 9.5 appearances on average were recorded for each unique TCR and UMI combination. Overall study findings and caveats: One measure, the expanded intratumoral alpha and beta TCR count, tracked tumor mutation counts. Tracking of ubiquitous and regional nonsynonymous mutations by counts of ubiquitous and regional expanded TCRs, respectively, was seen.

Stated time point: sample taken at primary tumor resection. Frozen PBMC, nontumor lung or tumor provided whole RNA, which was sequenced unsorted. TCRdb passed the 5' RACE reads through MiXCR, listing each CDR3 protein once. The sample lists some 97,000 distinct CDR3 sequences, approximately 4% occurring once. The table lists this clonotype with many counts. Its target is unknown. Germline V gene sequence: CDR1 SQVTM, CDR2 ANQGSEA. V gave up 6 bases and J gave up 5 bases, with 10 bases separating them. This CDR3 region has 11 residues. Sequencing used lung tumor tissue, obtained at surgery. The genes are TRBV29-1 and TRBJ1-1; no firm D call. The source is a male donor with early-stage non-small cell lung cancer. CDR3 sequence: CSVARGTEAFF. In nucleotides, the CDR3 is TGCAGCGTCGCCAGAGGGACTGAAGCTTTCTTT.